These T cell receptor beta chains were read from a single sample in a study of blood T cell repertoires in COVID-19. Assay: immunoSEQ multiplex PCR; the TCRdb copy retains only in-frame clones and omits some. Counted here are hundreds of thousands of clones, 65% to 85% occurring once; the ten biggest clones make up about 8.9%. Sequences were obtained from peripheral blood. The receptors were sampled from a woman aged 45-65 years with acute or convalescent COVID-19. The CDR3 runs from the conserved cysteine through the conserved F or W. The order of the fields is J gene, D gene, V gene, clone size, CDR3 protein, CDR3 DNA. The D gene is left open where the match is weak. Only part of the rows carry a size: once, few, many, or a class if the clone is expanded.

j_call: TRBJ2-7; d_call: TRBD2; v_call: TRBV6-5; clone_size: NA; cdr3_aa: CASSFHGTSLLEQYF; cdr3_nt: TGTGCCAGCAGTTTCCACGGGACTAGCCTGCTCGAGCAGTACTTC
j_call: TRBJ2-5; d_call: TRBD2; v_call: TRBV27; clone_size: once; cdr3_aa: CASSEREGGTQYF; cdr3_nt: TGTGCCAGCAGCGAGCGGGAAGGAGGGACCCAGTACTTC
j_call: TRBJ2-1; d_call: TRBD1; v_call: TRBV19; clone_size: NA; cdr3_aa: CASSWDRGHAEQFF; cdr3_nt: TGTGCCAGTAGTTGGGACAGGGGGCATGCTGAGCAGTTCTTC
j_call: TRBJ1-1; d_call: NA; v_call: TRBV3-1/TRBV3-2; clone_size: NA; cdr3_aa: CASSQGGGEAFF; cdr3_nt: TGTGCCAGCAGCCAAGGCGGTGGGGAAGCTTTCTTT
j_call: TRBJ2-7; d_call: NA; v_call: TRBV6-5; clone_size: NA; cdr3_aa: CAAGRMGYEQYF; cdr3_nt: TGTGCCGCAGGGAGGATGGGCTACGAGCAGTACTTC
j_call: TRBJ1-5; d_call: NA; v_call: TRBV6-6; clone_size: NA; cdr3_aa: CASSGRGGLGYQPQHF; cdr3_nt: TGTGCCAGCAGTGGCCGGGGGGGGTTAGGGTATCAGCCCCAGCATTTT
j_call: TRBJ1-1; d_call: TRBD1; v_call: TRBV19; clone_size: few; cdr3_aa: CASRRDRDTEAFF; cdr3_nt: TGTGCCAGTAGACGGGACAGAGACACTGAAGCTTTCTTT
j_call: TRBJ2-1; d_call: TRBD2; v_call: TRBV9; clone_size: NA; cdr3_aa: CASSVAASGSLVEQFF; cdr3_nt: TGTGCCAGCAGCGTAGCGGCTAGCGGGAGCTTGGTTGAGCAGTTCTTC
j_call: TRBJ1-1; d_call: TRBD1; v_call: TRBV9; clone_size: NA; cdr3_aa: CASSPTGDLNTEAFF; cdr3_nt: TGTGCCAGCAGCCCAACAGGGGACTTGAACACTGAAGCTTTCTTT
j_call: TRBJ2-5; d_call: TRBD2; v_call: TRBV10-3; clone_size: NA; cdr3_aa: CAISEGLAGLQETQYF; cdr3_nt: TGTGCCATCAGTGAGGGTCTAGCGGGTCTCCAAGAGACCCAGTACTTC
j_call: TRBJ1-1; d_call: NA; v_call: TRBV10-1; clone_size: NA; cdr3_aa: CASSSQGGTEAFF; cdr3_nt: TGCGCCAGCAGTTCACAGGGTGGCACTGAAGCTTTCTTT
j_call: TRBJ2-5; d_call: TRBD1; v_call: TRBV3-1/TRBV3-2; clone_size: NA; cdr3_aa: CASTLIGTGEETQYF; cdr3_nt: TGTGCCAGCACCCTCATAGGGACAGGGGAGGAGACCCAGTACTTC
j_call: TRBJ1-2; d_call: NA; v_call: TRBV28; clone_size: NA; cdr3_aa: CASRQGTYSGYTF; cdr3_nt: TGTGCCAGCAGGCAGGGGACCTATAGTGGCTACACCTTC
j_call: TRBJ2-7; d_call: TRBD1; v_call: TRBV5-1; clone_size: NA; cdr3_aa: CASSLGDRASGEQYF; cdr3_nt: TGCGCCAGCAGCTTAGGGGACAGAGCTTCGGGAGAGCAGTACTTC
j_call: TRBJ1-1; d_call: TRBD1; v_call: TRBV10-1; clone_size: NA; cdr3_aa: CATWGTGFEAFF; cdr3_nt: TGCGCCACCTGGGGGACAGGATTTGAAGCTTTCTTT
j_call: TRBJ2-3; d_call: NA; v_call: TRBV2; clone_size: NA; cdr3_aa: CASSEWAFQDTQYF; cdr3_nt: TGTGCCAGCAGTGAATGGGCCTTCCAGGATACGCAGTATTTT